Each of the 27 T cell receptor beta chains below was sequenced from the same sample in a study of blood T cell repertoires in COVID-19. Some clones are missing from TCRdb's copy, which holds only in-frame ones; the method was immunoSEQ multiplex PCR. Altogether roughly 200,000 clones are present, around nine tenths being singletons, with the ten largest covering approximately 6.2%. The sequenced sample consisted of peripheral blood. These receptors were collected from a man aged 60-69 years who had recovered from COVID-19.

The chain couples TRBV2 to TRBJ1-1; D ambiguous. The CDR3 extends over 13 amino acids. Per the germline V gene, CDR1 is SNHLY and CDR2 is FYNNEI. Trimming removed 2 bases at V and 1 base at J, with 5 bases between. CDR3 sequence (DNA): TGTGCCAGCAGTGAAAGCCAGAACACTGAAGCTTTCTTT. Translated, it gives CASSESQNTEAFF.

This clone was detected a few times. The identical CDR3 is also encoded by other nucleotide sequences in the sample. V and J are TRBV7-7 and TRBJ2-3; tentatively, D is TRBD2 (6 bases). This CDR3 is built from 15 residues. The germline V gene has CDR1 SSHAT and CDR2 FNYEAQ (reference sequence). V was pared by 5 bases and J by 0 bases, with 12 bases between. CDR3 sequence (DNA): TGTGCCAGCAGCCTCGGGGACTCAAGCACAGATACGCAGTATTTT. Protein sequence: CASSLGDSSTDTQYF.

This clone was seen only once. V gene TRBV3-1 (or the pseudogene TRBV3-2) combines with J gene TRBJ2-1; TRBD2 matches at 7 bases. This CDR3 comprises 18 residues. The trim removed 0 bases at V and 0 bases at J, leaving 8 bases unmatched. CDR1 LGHDT and CDR2 YNNKEL come from the germline V gene (reference sequence). The DNA of the CDR3 is TGTGCCAGCAGCCAAGAATGGGGGAGGGCCTACTCCTACAATGAGCAGTTCTTC. The encoded protein is CASSQEWGRAYSYNEQFF.

The chain carries TRBV3-1 (or the pseudogene TRBV3-2) and TRBJ2-6; 9 nucleotides align to TRBD1. The CDR3 sequence is 17 residues long. V shed 3 bases and J 3 bases; nucleotides not matched to a gene: 6. Germline V lookup: CDR1 LGHDT, CDR2 YNNKEL (reference sequence). CDR3 protein: CASSQYRGLGGANVLTF. Here the CDR3 DNA reads TGTGCCAGCAGCCAGTACAGGGGGCTGGGTGGGGCCAACGTCCTGACTTTC.

In this sample, this clone turned up a few times. This chain links TRBV5-1 with TRBJ1-1, with TRBD1 matching over 7 bases. From germline, CDR1 is SGHRS and CDR2 YFSETQ. The CDR3 loop spans 14 amino acids. V shed 4 bases and J 4 bases; nucleotides not matched to a gene: 7. CDR3 DNA: TGCGCCAGCAGCCCCCATGACAGGGCCACTGAAGCTTTCTTT. This sequence encodes CASSPHDRATEAFF.

In this sample, this clone is medium-sized. CDR3 bases: TGTGCCAGCACCCTCGGGAGTAACTATGGCTACACCTTC. This encodes CASTLGSNYGYTF. V usage is TRBV7-9 and J usage is TRBJ1-2; no clear D gene. Germline CDR1 SEHNR, CDR2 FQNEAQ (reference sequence). The CDR3 runs 13 residues. The V end was cut by 7 bases, the J end by 1 base, with 10 bases between.

V usage is TRBV4-2 and J usage is TRBJ2-2; TRBD2 is a possible D gene (6 bases). CDR1 is LGHNA, CDR2 YNFKEQ, per germline. This CDR3 region has 16 residues. V lost 0 bases and J 7 bases, leaving 15 bases between the germline ends. As DNA, the CDR3 is TGTGCCAGCAGCCAAGAGAGCGGGCGGGTGGACGGGGAGCTGTTTTTT. Translation: CASSQESGRVDGELFF.

This clone was counted once. The gene calls are TRBV4-2 and TRBJ2-1, with 8 bases fitting TRBD1. The germline V gene encodes CDR1 LGHNA and CDR2 YNFKEQ. With 4 bases clipped from V and 5 bases from J, the junction kept 10 bases outside the gene matches. This CDR3 region has 16 residues. The CDR3 region is CASSPHRTGKNNEQFF. CDR3 nucleotide sequence: TGTGCCAGCAGCCCGCATAGGACAGGGAAAAACAATGAGCAGTTCTTC.

V usage is TRBV7-3 and J usage is TRBJ2-7; the D gene is possibly TRBD2 (5 bases). The germline V gene has CDR1 SGHTA and CDR2 FQGTGA. V dropped 5 bases and J dropped 0 bases, with 14 bases sitting between them. The CDR3 is 15 residues long. The CDR3 loop is CASSPQPGSSYEQYF. As DNA, the CDR3 is TGTGCCAGCAGCCCCCAGCCGGGAAGCTCCTACGAGCAGTACTTC.

The chain joins TRBV21-1 to TRBJ2-5; no DNA check was done on the table's D call, TRBD2. TRBV21-1 is labeled a pseudogene. The CDR3 consists of 14 residues. CDR3 nucleotides: TGTGCCAGCAGCAAAGCGGGACTTGAAGAGACCCAGTACTTC. Its protein product is CASSKAGLEETQYF.

This clone was observed once. The chain carries TRBV4-2 and TRBJ1-3; D gene unclear. Deletions cut 5 bases from V and 0 bases from J, with 11 bases between. CDR3 length: 15 residues. Per germline, CDR1 LGHNA and CDR2 YNFKEQ. Here the CDR3 reads CASSSPPSSGNTIYF. The DNA of the CDR3 is TGTGCCAGCAGCTCTCCCCCCTCCTCTGGAAACACCATATATTTT.

The chain has TRBV14 and TRBJ1-6, with 8 positions matching TRBD1. Looked up from germline, CDR1 is SGHDN and CDR2 is FVKESK. The CDR3 contains 17 residues. Germline trimming cut 1 base from V and 10 bases from J; bases unmatched to any gene: 12. CDR3 in amino acids: CASSQADRGGFRSPLHF. In DNA, the CDR3 is TGTGCCAGCAGCCAAGCCGACAGGGGAGGTTTCAGATCACCCCTCCACTTT. The full variable domain, its missing parts supplied by reference TRBV14 and TRBJ1-6, is EAGVTQFPSHSVIEKGQTVTLRCDPISGHDNLYWYRRVMGKEIKFLLHFVKESKQDESGMPNNRFLAERTGGTYSTLKVQPAELEDSGVYFCASSQADRGGFRSPLHFGNGTRLTVT.

On this clone itself: The same CDR3 also results from other DNA sequences found in this sample. V gene TRBV7-2 combines with J gene TRBJ1-4, with a tentative D call TRBD1 (5 bases). Germline V CDR1 and CDR2: SGHTA, FQGNSA. Deletions cut 1 base from V and 5 bases from J, with 8 bases between. CDR3 length: 14 residues. The CDR3: CASSLGRGNEKLFF. Written as DNA, the CDR3 is TGTGCCAGCAGCTTAGGGAGGGGAAATGAAAAACTGTTTTTT.

The chain has TRBV19 and TRBJ1-5; tentative D call: TRBD1 (6 bases). From germline, CDR1 is LNHDA and CDR2 SQIVND (reference sequence). The CDR3 consists of 18 residues. Trimming took off 2 bases at V and 0 bases at J, with 17 bases between the two ends. For the CDR3, the DNA is TGTGCCAGTAGTATAAAGAGGCCAGGGGCCTATAGCAATCAGCCCCAGCATTTT. Its translation: CASSIKRPGAYSNQPQHF.

J is TRBJ2-5 and V is TRBV7-3, with 7 bases aligning to TRBD2. The CDR3 sequence is 15 residues long. V was pared by 1 base and J by 9 bases, with 11 bases of the junction left unmatched. Germline CDR1 is SGHTA and CDR2 is FQGTGA. This CDR3 reads CASSLNLARGGAQYF. The CDR3 DNA reads TGTGCCAGCAGCTTAAACCTCGCCCGGGGAGGGGCCCAGTACTTC.

This chain links TRBV28 with TRBJ2-7; the match to TRBD1 covers 10 bases. V shed 6 bases and J 0 bases; nucleotides not matched to a gene: 8. This CDR3 has 16 amino acids. Germline V CDR1 and CDR2: MDHEN, SYDVKM. This chain's CDR3 is CASSPGTGASSYEQYF. The CDR3 bases are TGTGCCAGCAGCCCAGGGACAGGGGCCAGCTCCTACGAGCAGTACTTC.

Regarding this clone: The same CDR3 also results from other DNA sequences found in this sample. The chain is built from TRBV18 and TRBJ2-6; 7 bases map to TRBD1. The junction had 3 bases not matched to a gene; V was cut back by 3 bases and J by 4 bases. The length of the CDR3 is 15 residues. Germline V gene lookup returns CDR1 KGHSH and CDR2 LQKENI. CDR3 in amino acids: CASSPTGAGANVLTF. In nucleotides, the CDR3 is TGTGCCAGCTCACCCACAGGGGCCGGGGCCAACGTCCTGACTTTC. The full variable domain, its missing parts supplied by reference TRBV18 and TRBJ2-6, is NAGVMQNPRHLVRRRGQEARLRCSPMKGHSHVYWYRQLPEEGLKFMVYLQKENIIDESGMPKERFSAEFPKEGPSILRIQQVVRGDSAAYFCASSPTGAGANVLTFGAGSRLTVL.

The chain carries TRBV5-1 and TRBJ2-5, with D tentatively TRBD1 (5 bases). The CDR3 spans 15 residues. Germline V lookup: CDR1 SGHRS, CDR2 YFSETQ. Trimming cost V 0 bases and J 3 bases, with 12 bases left between them. CDR3 loop: CASSLEATGKETQYF. In DNA, the CDR3 is TGCGCCAGCAGCTTGGAAGCAACAGGAAAAGAGACCCAGTACTTC.

This rearrangement joins TRBV6-5 to TRBJ1-2, with 10 bases aligning to TRBD1. This CDR3 has 15 residues. In germline, CDR1 is MNHEY, CDR2 SVGAGI. V lost 5 bases and J lost 5; bases outside the gene matches: 8. CDR3 sequence: CASSTRTGGWYGYTF. In DNA, the CDR3 is TGTGCCAGCAGTACCCGGACAGGGGGGTGGTATGGCTACACCTTC.

The chain carries TRBV10-3 and TRBJ2-7, with 7 bases matching TRBD2. Trimming at V came to 0 bases and at J to 4 bases, leaving 12 bases not matched to a gene. Germline loops: CDR1 ENHRY, CDR2 SYGVKD. The CDR3 covers 17 residues. CDR3 coding DNA: TGTGCCATCAGTGAGTCGAATTCCGGACTAGGAGCGTACGAGCAGTACTTC. Translating gives CAISESNSGLGAYEQYF.

The table lists this clone with a count of one. This chain uses TRBV5-1 with TRBJ2-2; 8 positions agree with TRBD1. CDR1 is SGHRS, CDR2 YFSETQ, per germline. CDR3 length: 15 residues. The J segment lost 4 bases and the V segment lost 4 bases, leaving 6 bases of the junction unmatched. CDR3 DNA sequence: TGCGCCAGCAGCGTGACAGGGGTTTCCACCGGGGAGCTGTTTTTT. Residues: CASSVTGVSTGELFF.

The V call is TRBV28, the J call TRBJ1-4, with D perhaps TRBD1 (5 bases). Trimming cost V 7 bases and J 8 bases, with 17 bases left between them. The length of the CDR3 is 14 residues. Germline CDR1 MDHEN, CDR2 SYDVKM. CDR3 bases: TGTGCCAGCATCCCAGGACACTTGGGGGAAAAACTGTTTTTT. Amino acids: CASIPGHLGEKLFF.

V and J are TRBV25-1 and TRBJ1-6, with D maybe TRBD1 (5 bases). Germline V CDR1 and CDR2: MGHDK, SYGVNS. The CDR3 sequence is 15 residues long. V lost 4 bases, J lost 7 bases, and 14 bases lay in between. The CDR3 loop is CASSASGGKNSPLHF. As DNA, the CDR3 is TGTGCCAGCAGTGCGTCTGGGGGGAAGAATTCACCCCTCCACTTT.

V is TRBV7-9 and J is TRBJ1-2; D gene ambiguous. CDR1 SEHNR and CDR2 FQNEAQ come from the germline V gene (reference sequence). The CDR3 is 13 residues long. Trimming took 5 bases from V and 2 from J, leaving 9 bases between them. CDR3 bases: TGTGCCAGCAGCCCGACTTCAAACTATGGCTACACCTTC. It codes for CASSPTSNYGYTF.

This clone was picked up one time. V and J are TRBV19 and TRBJ1-1; 8 bases map to TRBD1. The CDR3 length is 14 residues. Germline CDR1 is LNHDA and CDR2 is SQIVND (reference sequence). J lost 4 bases, V lost 3 bases, and 4 bases had no gene match. For the CDR3, the DNA is TGTGCCAGTAGTATCGACAGGGGTGGCACTGAAGCTTTCTTT. This codes for CASSIDRGGTEAFF.

The chain joins TRBV18 to TRBJ1-1; TRBD1 matches 11 bases. CDR3 length equals 16 residues. Germline values: CDR1 KGHSH, CDR2 LQKENI. The junction had 10 bases not matched to a gene; V was cut back by 5 bases and J by 5 bases. As DNA, the CDR3 is TGTGCCAGCTCAGGGACAGGGGGAAATTTTAGGACTGAAGCTTTCTTT. Translation: CASSGTGGNFRTEAFF.

The chain joins TRBV5-4 to TRBJ2-5; 7 bases match TRBD2. The CDR3 is 14 residues long. In germline, CDR1 is SGHNT, CDR2 YYREEE (reference sequence). J gave up 5 bases and V 2 bases, and 6 bases lay outside the gene matches. The CDR3 region is CASSFRGGGETQYF. DNA for the CDR3: TGTGCCAGCAGCTTTCGTGGGGGAGGGGAGACCCAGTACTTC.